A single sample is the source of the 3 T cell receptor beta chains below, sequenced in a study of T cells in Graves' hyperthyroidism and ophthalmopathy. Authors of the study amplified TCR beta CDR3 regions from RNA transcripts. TCR CDR3 regions were first amplified by RT-PCR with HTBI primers. From the multiplex PCR reads, TCRdb called clonotypes with MiXCR, one entry per CDR3 protein. The repertoire holds about 420,000 distinct CDR3 sequences, with roughly an eighth as singletons. The specimen sequenced was blood. The receptors originated from a woman under 30 with Graves' hyperthyroidism.

Ten or more counts support this clonotype. The chain recombines TRBV19 with TRBJ1-1; 10 positions agree with TRBD1. This CDR3 is 17 amino acids long. V lost 4 bases, J lost 1 base, and 9 bases stayed unmatched. The germline gives CDR1 LNHDA, CDR2 SQIVND (reference sequence). CDR3 nucleotides: TGTGCCAGTAGTAGGGGACAGGGGATGGCCGGGAACACTGAAGCTTTCTTT. Its translation is CASSRGQGMAGNTEAFF.

The rearrangement joins TRBV30 to TRBJ2-7; 12 nucleotides match TRBD2. Germline CDR1 GTSNPN, CDR2 SVGIG (reference sequence). J gave up 2 bases and V 8 bases, and 22 bases lay outside the gene matches. The CDR3 has 19 amino acids. As DNA, the CDR3 is TGTGCCGGAAGATTGGTTGGCAGCAGACTAGCGGGAGTTCCCTACGAGCAGTACTTC. Amino acids: CAGRLVGSRLAGVPYEQYF.

The chain carries TRBV28 and TRBJ2-1, with unresolved D. The CDR3 runs 16 residues. In germline, CDR1 is MDHEN, CDR2 SYDVKM. Trimming took 2 bases from V and 1 from J, leaving 12 bases between them. The CDR3 loop is CASSLGEPISYNEQFF. CDR3 nucleotides: TGTGCCAGCAGTTTAGGCGAACCAATATCCTACAATGAGCAGTTCTTC.